The present TCR beta chain was sequenced within a study of stem cell transplantation in POMP-related autoinflammatory disease. As for the study in general: CD8+ T cells were low and CD4+ cells naive-skewed before transplant.

Using immunoSEQ multiplex PCR, the repertoire was profiled, and TCRdb retains in-frame clones only, with some absent. The repertoire holds 25,000 to 40,000 clones, with about 86% as singletons. General study points: Patients with PRAID showed a restricted number of unique TRB V-J gene pairings. In patients with PRAID, every analyzed T-cell subset tended to show lower diversity and higher clonality.

This CDR3 is 15 amino acids long. Per germline, CDR1 SEHNR and CDR2 FQNEAQ (reference sequence). V gave up 3 bases and J gave up 5 bases, with 16 bases separating them. PRAID featured immunodeficiency plus autoinflammation. About this clone: Its antigen is undetermined.

The sequenced sample was CD4+ T cells from PBMCs, obtained before stem cell transplantation. The V call is TRBV7-9, the J call TRBJ1-1, with D hard to call. The clonotype originates from a human donor with POMP-related autoinflammation and immune dysregulation (PRAID). CDR3 coding DNA: TGTGCCAGCAGCTTTCCCGGGGTCGCGGAGACTGAAGCTTTCTTT. It is translated as CASSFPGVAETEAFF. Full variable domain (outside the CDR3, taken from reference TRBV7-9 and TRBJ1-1): DTGVSQNPRHKITKRGQNVTFRCDPISEHNRLYWYRQTLGQGPEFLTYFQNEAQLEKSRLLSDRFSAERPKGSFSTLEIQRTEQGDSAMYLCASSFPGVAETEAFFGQGTRLTVV.